This note documents a single T cell receptor beta chain sequence. The antigen is undetermined. This sample stems from a study of OX40 agonist ivuxolimab in advanced cancers. Study overall: Patients' therapy was ivuxolimab, an antibody that acts as an agonist of OX40 (CD134). Study-wide results and limits: Low normalized T-cell clonal expansion also characterized some of the nonresponders.

The protocol was immunoSEQ multiplex PCR, while the TCRdb copy is restricted to in-frame clones and leaves out a portion. The sample contains tens of thousands of clones, 80% to 90% of which appear only once. The CDR3 totals 16 residues. In germline, CDR1 is SGHRS, CDR2 YFSETQ. V was trimmed by 4 bases and J by 7 bases, leaving 23 bases between them. This chain uses TRBV5-1 with TRBJ1-2; D is unclear. The input for sequencing was CD4+ or CD8+ T cells sorted from blood, taken in a trial of the OX40 agonist ivuxolimab. The TCR was taken from an adult with an advanced solid tumor such as melanoma, head and neck, liver or kidney cancer. In DNA form, the CDR3 reads TGCGCCAGCAGCAGCCGAAAATATCCCTTAAAATCTGGCTACACCTTC. Protein product: CASSSRKYPLKSGYTF.